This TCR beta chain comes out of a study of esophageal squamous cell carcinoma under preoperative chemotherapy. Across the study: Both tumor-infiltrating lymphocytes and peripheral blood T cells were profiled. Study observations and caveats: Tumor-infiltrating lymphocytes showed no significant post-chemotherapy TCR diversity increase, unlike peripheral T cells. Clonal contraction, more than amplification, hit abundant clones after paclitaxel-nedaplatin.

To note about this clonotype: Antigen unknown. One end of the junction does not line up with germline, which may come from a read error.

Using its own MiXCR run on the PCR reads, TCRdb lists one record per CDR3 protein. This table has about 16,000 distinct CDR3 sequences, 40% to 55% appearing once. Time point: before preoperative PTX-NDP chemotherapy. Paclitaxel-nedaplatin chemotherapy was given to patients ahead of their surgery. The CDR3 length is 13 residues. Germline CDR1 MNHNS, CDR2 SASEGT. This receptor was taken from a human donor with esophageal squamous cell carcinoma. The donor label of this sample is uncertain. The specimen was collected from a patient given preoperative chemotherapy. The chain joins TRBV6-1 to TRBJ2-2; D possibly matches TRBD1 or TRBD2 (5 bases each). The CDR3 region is CASRGQSTGALFF. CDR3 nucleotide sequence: TGTGCCAGCCGAGGGCAGAGCACCGGGGCGCTGTTTTTT.